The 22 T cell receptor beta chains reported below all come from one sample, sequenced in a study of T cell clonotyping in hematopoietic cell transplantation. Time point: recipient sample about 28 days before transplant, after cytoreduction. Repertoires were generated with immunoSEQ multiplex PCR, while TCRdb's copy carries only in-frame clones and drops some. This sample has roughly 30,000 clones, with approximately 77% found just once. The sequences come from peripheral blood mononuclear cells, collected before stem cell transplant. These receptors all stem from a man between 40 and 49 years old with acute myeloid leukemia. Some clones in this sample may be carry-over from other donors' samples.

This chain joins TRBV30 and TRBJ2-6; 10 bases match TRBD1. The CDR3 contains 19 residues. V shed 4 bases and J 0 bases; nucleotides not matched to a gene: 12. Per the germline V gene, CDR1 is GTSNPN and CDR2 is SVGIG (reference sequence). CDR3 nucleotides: TGTGCCTGGATCGGGGGACAGGGGAGCGTTAGCTCTGGGGCCAACGTCCTGACTTTC. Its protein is CAWIGGQGSVSSGANVLTF.

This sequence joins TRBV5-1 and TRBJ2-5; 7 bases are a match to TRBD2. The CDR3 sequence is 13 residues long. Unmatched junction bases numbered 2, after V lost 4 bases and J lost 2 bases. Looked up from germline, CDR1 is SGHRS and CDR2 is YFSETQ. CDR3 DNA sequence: TGCGCCAGCAGCATGGGACTACAAGAGACCCAGTACTTC. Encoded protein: CASSMGLQETQYF.

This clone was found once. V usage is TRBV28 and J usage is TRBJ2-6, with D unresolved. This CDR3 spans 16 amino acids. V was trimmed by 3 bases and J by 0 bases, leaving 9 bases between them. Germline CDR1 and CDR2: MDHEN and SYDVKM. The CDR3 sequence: CASSFRGNSGANVLTF. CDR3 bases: TGTGCCAGCAGTTTCAGAGGTAACTCTGGGGCCAACGTCCTGACTTTC.

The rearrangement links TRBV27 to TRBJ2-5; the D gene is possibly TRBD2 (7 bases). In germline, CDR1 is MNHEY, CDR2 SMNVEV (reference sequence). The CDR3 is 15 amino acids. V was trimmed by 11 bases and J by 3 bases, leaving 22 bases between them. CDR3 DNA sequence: TGTGCCGGTTGGGGAGGGGGGGACTCCGAAGAGACCCAGTACTTC. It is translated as CAGWGGGDSEETQYF.

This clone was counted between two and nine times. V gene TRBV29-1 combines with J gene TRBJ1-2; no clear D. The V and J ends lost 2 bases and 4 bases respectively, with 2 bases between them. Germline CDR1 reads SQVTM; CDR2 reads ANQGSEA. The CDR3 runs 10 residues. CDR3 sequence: CSVETYGYTF. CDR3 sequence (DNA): TGCAGCGTTGAAACCTATGGCTACACCTTC.

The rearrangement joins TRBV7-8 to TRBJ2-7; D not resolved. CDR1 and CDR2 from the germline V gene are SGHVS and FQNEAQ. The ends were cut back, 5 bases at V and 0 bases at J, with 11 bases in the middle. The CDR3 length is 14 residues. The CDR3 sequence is CASSPRAISYEQYF. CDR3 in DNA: TGTGCCAGCAGCCCCCGGGCCATCTCCTACGAGCAGTACTTC.

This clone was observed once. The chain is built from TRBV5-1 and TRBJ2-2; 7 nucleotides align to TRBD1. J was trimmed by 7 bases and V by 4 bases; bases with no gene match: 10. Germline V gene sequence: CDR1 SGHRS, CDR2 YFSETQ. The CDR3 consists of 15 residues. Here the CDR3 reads CASSNADRLVGELFF. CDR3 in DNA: TGCGCCAGCAGCAACGCGGACAGGCTCGTCGGGGAGCTGTTTTTT.

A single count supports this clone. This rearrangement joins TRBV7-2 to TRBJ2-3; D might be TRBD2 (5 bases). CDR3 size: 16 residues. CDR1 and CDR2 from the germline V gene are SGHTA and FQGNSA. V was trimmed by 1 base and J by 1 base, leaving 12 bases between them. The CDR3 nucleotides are TGTGCCAGCAGCTTAGGGATCCGGCGGGGCACAGATACGCAGTATTTT. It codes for CASSLGIRRGTDTQYF.

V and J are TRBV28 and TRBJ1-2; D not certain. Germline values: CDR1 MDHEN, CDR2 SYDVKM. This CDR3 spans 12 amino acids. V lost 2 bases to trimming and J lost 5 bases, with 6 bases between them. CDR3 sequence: CASSLVGYGYTF. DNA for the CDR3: TGTGCCAGCAGTTTAGTGGGGTATGGCTACACCTTC.

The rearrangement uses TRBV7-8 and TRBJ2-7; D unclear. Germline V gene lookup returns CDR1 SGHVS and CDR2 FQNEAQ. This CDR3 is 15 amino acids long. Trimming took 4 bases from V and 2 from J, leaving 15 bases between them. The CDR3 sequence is CASSSLPGLPYEQYF. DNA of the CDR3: TGTGCCAGCAGCTCCCTCCCAGGCCTGCCCTACGAGCAGTACTTC.

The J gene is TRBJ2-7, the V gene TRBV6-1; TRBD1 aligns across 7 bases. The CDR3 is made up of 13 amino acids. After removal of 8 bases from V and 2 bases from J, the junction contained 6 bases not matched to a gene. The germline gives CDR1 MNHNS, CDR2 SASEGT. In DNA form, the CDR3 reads TGTGCCAGCCGGACAGGTGCTGCCTACGAGCAGTACTTC. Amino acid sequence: CASRTGAAYEQYF.

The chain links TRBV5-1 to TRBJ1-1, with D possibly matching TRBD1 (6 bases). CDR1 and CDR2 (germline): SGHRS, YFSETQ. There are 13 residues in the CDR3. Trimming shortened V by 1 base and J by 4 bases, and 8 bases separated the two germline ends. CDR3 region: CASSLQGSTEAFF. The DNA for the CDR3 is TGCGCCAGCAGCTTGCAGGGGAGCACTGAAGCTTTCTTT.

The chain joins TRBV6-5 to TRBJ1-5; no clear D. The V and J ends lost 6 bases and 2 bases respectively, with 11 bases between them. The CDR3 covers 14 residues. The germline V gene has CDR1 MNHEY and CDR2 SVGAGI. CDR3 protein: CASRSRRGNQPQHF. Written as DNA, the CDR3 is TGTGCCAGCAGGTCGAGGAGGGGCAATCAGCCCCAGCATTTT.

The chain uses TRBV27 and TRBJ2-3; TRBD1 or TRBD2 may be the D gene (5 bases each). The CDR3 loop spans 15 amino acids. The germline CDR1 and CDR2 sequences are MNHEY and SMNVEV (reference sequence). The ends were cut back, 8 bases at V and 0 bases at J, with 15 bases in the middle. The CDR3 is CASRDQRISTDTQYF. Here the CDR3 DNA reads TGTGCCAGCCGGGACCAGCGGATCAGCACAGATACGCAGTATTTT.

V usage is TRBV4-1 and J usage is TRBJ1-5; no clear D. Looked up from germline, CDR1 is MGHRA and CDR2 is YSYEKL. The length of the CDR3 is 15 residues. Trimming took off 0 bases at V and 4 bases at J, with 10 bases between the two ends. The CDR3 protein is CASSQDGFSNQPQHF. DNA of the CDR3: TGCGCCAGCAGCCAAGATGGTTTCAGTAATCAGCCCCAGCATTTT.

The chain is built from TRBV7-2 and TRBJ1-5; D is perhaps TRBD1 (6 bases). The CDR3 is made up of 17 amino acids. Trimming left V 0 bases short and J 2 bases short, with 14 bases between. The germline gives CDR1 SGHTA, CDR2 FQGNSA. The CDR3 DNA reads TGTGCCAGCAGCTTAGCGGGGGGCCCCTCGGGCAATCAGCCCCAGCATTTT. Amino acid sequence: CASSLAGGPSGNQPQHF.

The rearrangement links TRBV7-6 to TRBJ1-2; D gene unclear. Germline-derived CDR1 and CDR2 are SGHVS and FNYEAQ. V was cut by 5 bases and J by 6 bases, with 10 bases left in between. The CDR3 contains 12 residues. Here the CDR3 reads CASSPWTNGYTF. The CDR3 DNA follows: TGTGCCAGCAGCCCATGGACCAATGGCTACACCTTC.

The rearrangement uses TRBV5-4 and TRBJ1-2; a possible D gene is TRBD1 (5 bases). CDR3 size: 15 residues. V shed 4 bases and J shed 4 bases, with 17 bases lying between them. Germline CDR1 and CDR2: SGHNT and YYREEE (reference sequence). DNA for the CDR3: TGTGCCAGCAGCCCGTACGGATCGGGGGGCTATGGCTACACCTTC. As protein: CASSPYGSGGYGYTF. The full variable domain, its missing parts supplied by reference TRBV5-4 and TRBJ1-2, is ETGVTQSPTHLIKTRGQQVTLRCSSQSGHNTVSWYQQALGQGPQFIFQYYREEENGRGNFPPRFSGLQFPNYSSELNVNALELDDSALYLCASSPYGSGGYGYTFGSGTRLTVV.

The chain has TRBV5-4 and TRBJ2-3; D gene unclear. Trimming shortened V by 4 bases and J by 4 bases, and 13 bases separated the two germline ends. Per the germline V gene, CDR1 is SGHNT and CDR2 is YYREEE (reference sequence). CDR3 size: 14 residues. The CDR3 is CASSLGSAADTQYF. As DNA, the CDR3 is TGTGCCAGCAGCCTGGGCTCCGCGGCAGATACGCAGTATTTT.

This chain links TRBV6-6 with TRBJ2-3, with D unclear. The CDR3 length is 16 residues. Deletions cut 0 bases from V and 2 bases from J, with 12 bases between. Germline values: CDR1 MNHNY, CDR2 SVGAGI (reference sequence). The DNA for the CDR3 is TGTGCCAGCAGTTACTCGTCCCTTCGGCCCACAGATACGCAGTATTTT. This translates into CASSYSSLRPTDTQYF.

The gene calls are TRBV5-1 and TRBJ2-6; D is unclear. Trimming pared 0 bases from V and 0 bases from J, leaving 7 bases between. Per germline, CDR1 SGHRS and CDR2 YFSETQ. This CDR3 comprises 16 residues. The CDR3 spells CASSLGITSGANVLTF. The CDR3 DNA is TGCGCCAGCAGCTTGGGGATTACCTCTGGGGCCAACGTCCTGACTTTC.

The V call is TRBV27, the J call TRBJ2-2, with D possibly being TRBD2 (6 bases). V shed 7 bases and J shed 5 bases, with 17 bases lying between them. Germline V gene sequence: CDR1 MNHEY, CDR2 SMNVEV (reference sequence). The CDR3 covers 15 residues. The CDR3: CASTGYLGGTGELFF. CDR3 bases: TGTGCCAGCACCGGTTACCTTGGGGGGACCGGGGAGCTGTTTTTT.